These 18 T cell receptor beta chains were all obtained from the same sample, sequenced in a study of shared clonotypes between healthy human individuals. Produced via immunoSEQ multiplex PCR; TCRdb's table is partial and in-frame only. The table lists about 2.3 million clones, roughly 90% of them singletons. The sample comprised naive CD4+ T cells from PBMCs. Indicated subset: CD45RA+ positively selected. These receptors all come from a man aged 18 to 29 in good health. Some clones in this sample may be carry-over from other donors' samples.

V usage is TRBV7-9 and J usage is TRBJ2-5, with D perhaps TRBD2 (5 bases). Trimming took 1 base from V and 5 from J, leaving 11 bases between them. This CDR3 is 14 amino acids long. Germline assignment: CDR1 SEHNR and CDR2 FQNEAQ (reference sequence). The DNA of the CDR3 is TGTGCCAGCAGCTTAGAGGTTAGCGTGGAGACCCAGTACTTC. This codes for CASSLEVSVETQYF. Filled out from reference TRBV7-9 and TRBJ2-5, the complete variable domain reads DTGVSQNPRHKITKRGQNVTFRCDPISEHNRLYWYRQTLGQGPEFLTYFQNEAQLEKSRLLSDRFSAERPKGSFSTLEIQRTEQGDSAMYLCASSLEVSVETQYFGPGTRLLVL.

V is TRBV29-1 and J is TRBJ2-5; D is unresolved. The CDR3 is 14 amino acids. Germline assignment: CDR1 SQVTM and CDR2 ANQGSEA. V gave up 7 bases and J gave up 4 bases, with 19 bases separating them. CDR3 DNA: TGCAGCGCTTATTCACAGCTACGACGAGAGACCCAGTACTTC. As protein: CSAYSQLRRETQYF.

The J gene is TRBJ2-1, the V gene TRBV29-1; 9 bases are shared with TRBD2. With 4 bases clipped from V and 0 bases from J, the junction kept 10 bases outside the gene matches. CDR3 size: 17 residues. Germline V gene lookup returns CDR1 SQVTM and CDR2 ANQGSEA. The CDR3 reads CSVVAGGPGLSYNEQFF. CDR3 DNA sequence: TGCAGCGTTGTTGCGGGAGGGCCGGGGCTCTCCTACAATGAGCAGTTCTTC.

This rearrangement joins TRBV5-1 to TRBJ2-3; the match to TRBD2 covers 13 bases. The CDR3 spans 16 residues. Germline values: CDR1 SGHRS, CDR2 YFSETQ. With 3 bases clipped from V and 4 bases from J, the junction kept 5 bases outside the gene matches. The CDR3 DNA reads TGCGCCAGCAGCTATGGACTAGCGGGAGCGGCAGATACGCAGTATTTT. It yields the protein CASSYGLAGAADTQYF.

The chain joins TRBV5-4 to TRBJ2-7; tentative D call: TRBD2 (5 bases). The CDR3 totals 12 residues. Germline V gene sequence: CDR1 SGHNT, CDR2 YYREEE (reference sequence). Between the trimmed V and J ends, which lost 4 bases and 6 bases, there was a span of 11 bases. The CDR3 nucleotides read TGTGCCAGCAGCCAAACTAGTGTCGAGCAGTACTTC. Amino acid sequence: CASSQTSVEQYF.

The chain uses TRBV29-1 and TRBJ2-7; the D gene is possibly TRBD2 (6 bases). V lost 6 bases, J lost 2 bases, and 20 bases lay in between. CDR3 length: 15 residues. Germline V CDR1 and CDR2: SQVTM, ANQGSEA. The CDR3 sequence: CSVEAGSGFAYEQYF. The CDR3 nucleotides are TGCAGCGTAGAGGCGGGTAGCGGTTTTGCCTACGAGCAGTACTTC.

The genes are TRBV20-1 and TRBJ2-3; 8 nucleotides match TRBD2. Per germline, CDR1 DFQATT and CDR2 SNEGSKA (reference sequence). The CDR3 is 11 amino acids. V lost 2 bases and J lost 8; bases outside the gene matches: 0. The CDR3 sequence: CSARSGSTQYF. The CDR3 bases are TGCAGTGCTAGAAGCGGGAGTACGCAGTATTTT.

The chain joins TRBV7-2 to TRBJ2-1, with D possibly being TRBD2 (5 bases). The CDR3 extends over 15 amino acids. Between the trimmed V and J ends, which lost 0 bases and 9 bases, there was a span of 15 bases. Germline V gene sequence: CDR1 SGHTA, CDR2 FQGNSA. The CDR3 spells CASSLAIGSTAEQFF. The DNA of the CDR3 is TGTGCCAGCAGCTTAGCGATAGGGAGTACGGCTGAGCAGTTCTTC. The entire variable domain, with the rest obtained from reference TRBV7-2 and TRBJ2-1, is as follows: GAGVSQSPSNKVTEKGKDVELRCDPISGHTALYWYRQSLGQGLEFLIYFQGNSAPDKSGLPSDRFSAERTGGSVSTLTIQRTQQEDSAVYLCASSLAIGSTAEQFFGPGTRLTVL.

The J gene is TRBJ2-7, the V gene TRBV15, with D maybe TRBD1 (5 bases). Trimming took 0 bases from V and 3 from J, leaving 12 bases between them. There are 15 residues in the CDR3. CDR1 is LNHNV and CDR2 is YYDKDF in the germline V gene (reference sequence). The CDR3 nucleotides are TGTGCCACCAGCAGAGACCAGGGCCCTATCTACGAGCAGTACTTC. This encodes CATSRDQGPIYEQYF. Full variable domain (rest looked up from reference TRBV15 and TRBJ2-7): DAMVIQNPRYQVTQFGKPVTLSCSQTLNHNVMYWYQQKSSQAPKLLFHYYDKDFNNEADTPDNFQSRRPNTSFCFLDIRSPGLGDTAMYLCATSRDQGPIYEQYFGPGTRLTVT.

V is TRBV11-2 and J is TRBJ1-2, with a tentative D call TRBD1 (6 bases). The CDR3 is 13 amino acids. Germline V gene data show CDR1 as SGHAT and CDR2 as FQNNGV. V shed 8 bases and J shed 0 bases, with 10 bases lying between them. In nucleotides, the CDR3 is TGTGCCAGCTCAGGGGAGACTAACTATGGCTACACCTTC. Translating it yields CASSGETNYGYTF.

Concerning this clone itself: The junction shows a germline mismatch at one end, possibly a read error. The chain combines TRBV20-1 with TRBJ2-1, with a tentative D call TRBD2 (5 bases). CDR3 length equals 10 residues. CDR1 is DFQATT, CDR2 SNEGSKA, per germline (reference sequence). CDR3 loop: CSAADYAGVF. As DNA, the CDR3 is TGCAGTGCGGCAGACTATGCCGGGGTCTTC.

The V and J genes are TRBV30 and TRBJ2-1; D gene uncertain. The CDR3 consists of 14 residues. V lost 3 bases and J 7 bases, leaving 16 bases between the germline ends. Germline lookup yields CDR1 GTSNPN and CDR2 SVGIG (reference sequence). The CDR3 nucleotides are TGTGCCTGGAGAACGGCTGCCCTAAGAAATGAGCAGTTCTTC. Translation gives CAWRTAALRNEQFF.

V and J are TRBV14 and TRBJ2-5; D uncertain. CDR1 is SGHDN and CDR2 is FVKESK in the germline V gene. This CDR3 region has 15 residues. The V end lost 2 bases, the J end lost 4 bases, and 14 bases lay between the germline ends. CDR3 nucleotide sequence: TGTGCCAGCAGCCAACGCCCCTGGGCGAGAGAGACCCAGTACTTC. This sequence encodes CASSQRPWARETQYF.

V and J are TRBV5-5 and TRBJ2-7; 7 positions match TRBD1. Trimming cost V 3 bases and J 2 bases; bases outside gene matches: 8. Germline V gene lookup returns CDR1 SGHKS and CDR2 YYEKEE (reference sequence). The CDR3 consists of 15 residues. The CDR3 DNA sequence: TGTGCCAGCAGCTCTACCGGGACAGCAACCTACGAGCAGTACTTC. Translation: CASSSTGTATYEQYF.

The genes are TRBV15 and TRBJ1-1; TRBD1 matches 8 bases. CDR1 and CDR2 from the germline V gene are LNHNV and YYDKDF (reference sequence). The J segment lost 4 bases and the V segment lost 2 bases, leaving 9 bases of the junction unmatched. This CDR3 is built from 16 residues. In nucleotides, the CDR3 is TGTGCCACCAGCAGAACGGACAGGGTCTGGGGCACTGAAGCTTTCTTT. Encoded protein: CATSRTDRVWGTEAFF. Based on the CDR3 plus reference TRBV15 and TRBJ1-1, the full variable domain is DAMVIQNPRYQVTQFGKPVTLSCSQTLNHNVMYWYQQKSSQAPKLLFHYYDKDFNNEADTPDNFQSRRPNTSFCFLDIRSPGLGDTAMYLCATSRTDRVWGTEAFFGQGTRLTVV.

Worth noting for this clone: The junction shows a germline mismatch at one end, possibly a read error. The V gene is TRBV5-6, the J gene TRBJ2-7; 10 bases match TRBD1. This CDR3 spans 13 amino acids. CDR1 is SGHDT, CDR2 YYEEEE, per germline. The CDR3 DNA sequence: TGTGCCAGCAGCCAGTATATGGGGACAGGGGCCTTCTTC. Its translation: CASSQYMGTGAFF.

V usage is TRBV15 and J usage is TRBJ1-3; D is uncertain. V was pared by 1 base and J by 2 bases, with 9 bases between. The CDR3 extends over 15 amino acids. The germline CDR1 and CDR2 sequences are LNHNV and YYDKDF (reference sequence). CDR3 sequence reads: CATSRGFDAGNTIYF. CDR3 nucleotides: TGTGCCACCAGCAGAGGGTTCGACGCTGGAAACACCATATATTTT.

The J gene is TRBJ2-5, the V gene TRBV28; 10 nucleotides agree with TRBD2. This CDR3 is 14 amino acids long. Germline values: CDR1 MDHEN, CDR2 SYDVKM. Trimming removed 6 bases from V and 1 base from J; junction bases left unmatched: 2. CDR3 DNA sequence: TGTGCCAGCAGGCCTAGCGGGGGCCAAGAGACCCAGTACTTC. It is translated as CASRPSGGQETQYF.